This T cell receptor beta chain emerged from a study of blood T cell repertoires in COVID-19. Across the whole study: Sites across the United States, Italy and Spain contributed samples from acute and convalescent COVID-19. PBMCs, B-cell-depleted T cells, or T cells provided the cDNA or gDNA that made up the material.

The authors' processing: Estimates of nucleated cell counts were drawn from the amplification of reference gene primers. Only in-frame clones appear in the TCRdb table, and some are missing; sequencing was by immunoSEQ multiplex PCR. V, J and clone size are those of that table, while D and trimming were read from the DNA. The sample shows approximately 210,000 clones, about 92% of them seen only once. V was cut by 8 bases and J by 4 bases, with 11 bases left in between. CDR3 length: 12 amino acids. Germline V gene data show CDR1 as SQVTM and CDR2 as ANQGSEA. The chain joins TRBV29-1 to TRBJ2-2; D may be TRBD1 (5 bases). Source material: peripheral blood. This TCR derives from a young man with acute or convalescent COVID-19. CDR3 residues: CSSQGSTGELFF. CDR3 nucleotides: TGCAGCTCCCAGGGATCCACCGGGGAGCTGTTTTTT.